The present T cell receptor (beta chain) was sequenced within a study of T cell responses to AZD1222 COVID-19 vaccine. Regarding the study as a whole: Close to half of spike-specific TCRs reportedly recognize unmutated variant regions.

As concerns this clone: Its target is unknown.

Libraries were prepared by immunoSEQ multiplex PCR; TCRdb keeps only in-frame clonotypes and omits some of them. Altogether 95,000 to 130,000 clones are present, 87% being singletons, with the ten largest covering 7.5%. Germline lookup yields CDR1 SGHDT and CDR2 YYEEEE. CDR3 length equals 11 residues. The ends were cut back, 1 base at V and 4 bases at J, with 3 bases in the middle. The chain couples TRBV5-6 to TRBJ2-7; D unclear. This sequence was found in an adult in good health. The sample consisted of peripheral blood, taken on day 0 of AZD1222 vaccination. The CDR3 DNA reads TGTGCCAGCAGCTTGCGGTACGAGCAGTACTTC. Translating gives CASSLRYEQYF. The full variable domain, rest sourced from reference TRBV5-6 and TRBJ2-7, is DAGVTQSPTHLIKTRGQQVTLRCSPKSGHDTVSWYQQALGQGPQFIFQYYEEEERQRGNFPDRFSGHQFPNYSSELNVNALLLGDSALYLCASSLRYEQYFGPGTRLTVT.